The T cell receptor beta chain described here comes from a study of cytomegalovirus exposure and HLA in healthy donors. As regards this clone: Its antigen is not known.

Germline CDR1 GTSNPN, CDR2 SVGIG (reference sequence). CDR3 length equals 15 residues. With 3 bases clipped from V and 7 bases from J, the junction kept 8 bases outside the gene matches. The study ran its PCR with 60 Vbeta and 13 Jbeta primers. Some clones are missing from TCRdb's copy, which holds only in-frame ones; the method was immunoSEQ multiplex PCR. The data hold roughly 43,000 clones, with about 72% observed a single time. Study results and limitations: The study recorded 160 or so TCR beta chains that were cytomegalovirus-associated. In a later analysis, TCR beta V- and J-gene trimming was associated with a missense DCLRE1C variant. Most TCRs appeared rarely, but some public TCRs recurred in many donors. Sequencing likely generated an artifact that appeared as a cluster of highly shared sequence variants.

Sequenced: PBMCs. V usage is TRBV30 and J usage is TRBJ1-6; 8 bases are a match to TRBD1. The sequence was obtained from a man aged 25 to 40 in good health and CMV-seronegative. CDR3 in amino acids: CAWRARQGKNSPLHF. CDR3 nucleotide sequence: TGTGCCTGGAGGGCAAGACAGGGGAAGAATTCACCCCTCCACTTT.